This record covers a single T cell receptor (beta chain). immunoSEQ v3.0 was run at survey level. The table came from immunoSEQ multiplex PCR; TCRdb's copy has only in-frame clones and leaves some out. Of 26,000 or so clones listed, about 90% were seen once; the top ten hold roughly 0.94%. These data originate in a study of long-term antiretroviral therapy in people with HIV. The clonotype originates from a man over 45 with HIV. The sequences come from unsorted PBMCs, collected 2 years after starting antiretroviral therapy.

CDR3 DNA: TGTGCCAGCAGCGCAGACAGTACTAATGAGCAGTTCTTC. This gives the protein CASSADSTNEQFF. The rearrangement uses TRBV14 and TRBJ2-1; possibly TRBD1 for D (5 bases). The CDR3 sequence is 13 residues long. The V and J ends lost 5 bases and 7 bases respectively, with 12 bases between them. Germline lookup yields CDR1 SGHDN and CDR2 FVKESK.